The sample holds a few counts of the clone carrying this T cell receptor (beta chain). The CDR3 consists of 17 residues. Per germline, CDR1 LNHNV and CDR2 YYDKDF (reference sequence). After removal of 3 bases from V and 0 bases from J, the junction contained 5 bases not matched to a gene. The record originates from a study of T-cell reconstitution after alpha-beta-depleted transplantation in children. Unique molecular identifiers were used to barcode this TCRbeta library. TCRdb analysed the PCR reads with MiXCR anew, one entry per CDR3 protein. The profile shows around 680,000 distinct CDR3 sequences, roughly 17% of them singletons.

The origin of this receptor is a human donor who donated a stem cell graft to a child with acute myeloid leukemia. J is TRBJ2-1 and V is TRBV15; 10 bases align to TRBD1. The sequenced sample was PBMCs from the stem cell graft donor, obtained from the stem cell graft. The CDR3 bases are TGTGCCACCAGCAGGGGACAGGGGACCCGCTCCTACAATGAGCAGTTCTTC. Its translation: CATSRGQGTRSYNEQFF. Based on the CDR3 plus reference TRBV15 and TRBJ2-1, the full variable domain is DAMVIQNPRYQVTQFGKPVTLSCSQTLNHNVMYWYQQKSSQAPKLLFHYYDKDFNNEADTPDNFQSRRPNTSFCFLDIRSPGLGDTAMYLCATSRGQGTRSYNEQFFGPGTRLTVL.